This T cell receptor (beta chain) was captured by sequencing in a study of cytomegalovirus exposure and HLA in healthy donors. Across the whole study: For the approximately 400 genotyped donors, around 76% fell within the Caucasian-associated ancestry cluster.

Comment on this clone: Its matching antigen is unknown.

Trimming took off 4 bases at V and 4 bases at J, with 14 bases between the two ends. The V gene's germline CDR1 is SGDLS and CDR2 YYNGEE. The CDR3 length is 14 residues. PCR employed 60 Vbeta and 13 Jbeta primers. TCRdb's table, derived via immunoSEQ multiplex PCR, lists solely in-frame clones and lacks some. This sample's clone table lists 140,000 to 150,000 clones. General study points: Highly shared sequence variants in one cluster were likely a sequencing artifact. There were some public TCRs occurring in many donors, but most TCR sequences were rare.

The chain joins TRBV9 to TRBJ1-1, with unresolved D. Input material: PBMCs. The sequence came from a male donor in good health and CMV-seronegative. The CDR3 loop is CASSLGFLGTEAFF. Here the CDR3 DNA reads TGTGCCAGCAGCTTGGGCTTTCTCGGCACTGAAGCTTTCTTT.